This T cell receptor beta chain originates from a study of long-term antiretroviral therapy in people with HIV. This clone was observed a few times. Antigen unknown. Findings and limits, study-wide: No data on ART adherence, viral resistance or therapy changes.

This was the immunoSEQ v3.0 assay at survey level. For every sample, sequencing targeted roughly 40,000-55,000 T-cell genomes. The data were produced by immunoSEQ multiplex PCR, yet TCRdb's version contains in-frame clones alone and is incomplete. This sample carries over 30,000 clones, 75% to 90% of them seen once, and the ten largest clones take about 6%. The J segment lost 10 bases and the V segment lost 2 bases, leaving 5 bases of the junction unmatched. Germline values: CDR1 MNHEY, CDR2 SVGAGI. CDR3 length: 13 residues. This TCR derives from a woman in her forties or fifties with HIV. The rearrangement joins TRBV6-5 to TRBJ1-2; 9 positions match TRBD1. Material: unsorted PBMCs, obtained 3.1 years after starting antiretroviral therapy. The CDR3 loop reads CASSYGQGLTYTF. The DNA for the CDR3 is TGTGCCAGCAGTTACGGACAGGGGCTAACCTACACCTTC.